This entry is about one T cell receptor beta chain. Its cognate antigen is unknown. The authors prepared the TCRbeta library with unique molecular identifiers. One entry per CDR3 protein results from TCRdb running MiXCR on the PCR reads. This sample yields hundreds of thousands of distinct CDR3 sequences, of which 10% to 15% are seen a single time; 0.65% to 0.9% belongs to the top ten. The data stem from a study of T-cell reconstitution after alpha-beta-depleted transplantation in children. Regarding the study as a whole: Surviving recipient T cells and thymic progenitors produced the high day-60 TCRbeta diversity seen in some patients. Reported findings indicate that, about two months after transplant, alpha-beta T cells came from several hundred expanded clones, which were derived from non-depleted graft cells. A year had passed since transplant, and T-cell counts and diversity by then came mostly from newly produced T cells.

The V and J ends lost 2 bases and 5 bases respectively, with 21 bases between them. The V gene's germline CDR1 is SGHTS and CDR2 YDEGEE. The CDR3 sequence is 17 residues long. The chain carries TRBV5-8 and TRBJ2-3; a weak D match, TRBD2 (6 bases). The receptor's source is a girl aged 2 to 9 with congenital amegakaryocytic thrombocytopenia, due to receive a stem cell transplant. This specimen was PBMCs, taken before TCRalphabeta/CD19-depleted stem cell transplant. CDR3 loop: CASSFVPFRGTVDTQYF. CDR3 DNA: TGTGCCAGCAGCTTTGTCCCCTTTCGGGGGACGGTAGATACGCAGTATTTT.